Listed below are T cell receptor beta chains from one sample, sequenced in a study of T cell responses to AZD1222 COVID-19 vaccine. Here immunoSEQ multiplex PCR was the method, and the copy in TCRdb shows in-frame clones only, minus some. The sample yields about 120,000 clones, around 89% seen once. The sequencing used peripheral blood, collected 28 days after the second AZD1222 dose. The receptors originated from an adult who received the AZD1222 COVID-19 vaccine. The CDR3 runs from the conserved cysteine through the conserved F or W. The D gene is left open where the match is weak. The size of a clone is reported for some rows only, either as once, few or many, or as a class for expanded clones.

cdr3_nt	cdr3_aa	j_call	v_call	d_call	clone_size
TGTGCCAGCAGCTTAGGCCCCGGTCAGTACTACGAGCAGTACTTC	CASSLGPGQYYEQYF	TRBJ2-7	TRBV7-3	NA	NA
TGTGCCAGCAGCCAAGACAGGGGATACACAGATACGCAGTATTTT	CASSQDRGYTDTQYF	TRBJ2-3	TRBV4-2	NA	NA
TGTGCCAGCAGCTTGGGATCGAAGGGTCTGGGAAACACTGAAGCTTTCTTT	CASSLGSKGLGNTEAFF	TRBJ1-1	TRBV5-4	NA	NA
TGTGCCAGCAGTCGGGACAGGGGCTATGGCTACACCTTC	CASSRDRGYGYTF	TRBJ1-2	TRBV5-6	TRBD1	NA
TGTGCCAGCAGTTACCCGGGGAGGAGCAATCAGCCCCAGCATTTT	CASSYPGRSNQPQHF	TRBJ1-5	TRBV28	NA	NA
TGTGCCAGCAGCTTAAGGACTGGGCCAAACCAGTACTTC	CASSLRTGPNQYF	TRBJ2-7	TRBV7-8	NA	NA
TGCGCCAGCAGCCAAGACTACGGGGAGGACAGGGTTCAGCCCCAGCATTTT	CASSQDYGEDRVQPQHF	TRBJ1-5	TRBV4-3	TRBD1	few
TGCGCCAGCAGCTTGGTTCGGGGGGCGAGCTCTGGAAACACCATATATTTT	CASSLVRGASSGNTIYF	TRBJ1-3	TRBV5-1	NA	NA
TGTGCCATCAGTGCAGGCGGGGGTTACGAGCAGTACTTC	CAISAGGGYEQYF	TRBJ2-7	TRBV10-3	TRBD2	NA
TGCAGCGTTGTGTGGCGGGATAACTATGAGCAGTTCTTC	CSVVWRDNYEQFF	TRBJ2-1	TRBV29-1	NA	NA
TGTGCCAGCAGTTACTCAGCGGGAGGCCCCTACAATGAGCAGTTCTTC	CASSYSAGGPYNEQFF	TRBJ2-1	TRBV6-2/TRBV6-3	TRBD2	NA
TGTGCCAGCAGCTCGCCCGACACCTTCTATAATTCACCCCTCCACTTT	CASSSPDTFYNSPLHF	TRBJ1-6	TRBV5-4	NA	once